This T cell receptor beta chain was obtained from a study of cytomegalovirus exposure and HLA in healthy donors. Broader study findings: The investigators catalogued about 170 TCR beta chains as cytomegalovirus-associated.

The CDR3 contains 13 residues. CDR1 is SGHTA and CDR2 is FQGTGA in the germline V gene. J lost 1 base, V lost 8 bases, and 3 bases had no gene match. Worth noting for this clone: Its antigen is not known.

Samples came from healthy bone marrow donors. The PCR was carried out with 60 Vbeta primers and 13 Jbeta primers. Data came from immunoSEQ multiplex PCR; TCRdb stores just in-frame clones and leaves some out. The sample has about 280,000 clones, approximately 90% seen once. Sequencing was done on a sample of PBMCs. This sequence originates from a woman aged 18-35 years in good health and CMV-seronegative. The chain combines TRBV7-3 with TRBJ2-3; 7 bases are shared with TRBD2. CDR3 nucleotide sequence: TGTGCCAGCGGGGGGGGTGGCACAGATACGCAGTATTTT. It codes for CASGGGGTDTQYF.